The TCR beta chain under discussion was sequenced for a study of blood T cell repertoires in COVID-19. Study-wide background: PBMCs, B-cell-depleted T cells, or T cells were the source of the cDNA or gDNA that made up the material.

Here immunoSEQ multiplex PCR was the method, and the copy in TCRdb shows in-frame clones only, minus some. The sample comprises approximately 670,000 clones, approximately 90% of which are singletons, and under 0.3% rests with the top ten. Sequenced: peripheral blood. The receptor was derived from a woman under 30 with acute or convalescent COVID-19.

CDR3 in amino acids: CASSYSPGQGGGYTF. In nucleotides, the CDR3 is TGTGCCAGCAGTTACTCTCCTGGACAGGGTGGGGGCTACACCTTC. The gene calls are TRBV6-5 and TRBJ1-2; 8 bases map to TRBD1. V trimming: 0 bases; J trimming: 8 bases; junction bases outside the gene matches: 8. Germline CDR1 is MNHEY and CDR2 is SVGAGI. The CDR3 is 15 amino acids.